These T cell receptor beta chains were read from a single sample in a study of immune evolution from preneoplasia to lung adenocarcinoma. The table came from immunoSEQ multiplex PCR; TCRdb's copy has only in-frame clones and leaves some out. Seen here are fewer than 6,000 clones, roughly four fifths observed once, and the top ten hold roughly a tenth. What was sequenced was FFPE normal lung tissue adjacent to the tumor. These receptors originate from a person aged 50-75 years with lung adenocarcinoma. Each CDR3 is given with its conserved first and last residue. Each record gives: V gene, J gene, CDR3 length, clone size, D gene, CDR3 DNA, CDR3 protein. The D gene is left open where the match is weak. The size entry is marked missing in some rows and otherwise reads once, few, many or a size class.

>TRBV14|TRBJ1-5|16|-|-
TGTGCCAGCAGCCAAGGCGGGCCAGGCGGCAATCAGCCCCAGCATTTT
CASSQGGPGGNQPQHF
>TRBV25-1|TRBJ2-2|13|-|-
TGTGCCAGCAGCAGGGGGAACACCGGGGAGCTGTTTTTT
CASSRGNTGELFF
>TRBV29-1|TRBJ2-3|13|-|TRBD1
TGCAGCGTTGGACAGGGCAACGCAGATACGCAGTATTTT
CSVGQGNADTQYF
>TRBV5-6|TRBJ1-1|12|-|-
TGTGCCAGCAGCTCGGGGAACACTGAAGCTTTCTTT
CASSSGNTEAFF
>TRBV15|TRBJ2-1|13|-|-
TGTGCCACCAGCAGAGTTTCGGGGACTGAGCAGTTCTTC
CATSRVSGTEQFF
>TRBV2|TRBJ2-2|15|few|TRBD1
TGTGCCAGCAGTGAGGGACAGGCCCAGTTAGGGGAGCTGTTTTTT
CASSEGQAQLGELFF
>TRBV30|TRBJ1-1|11|-|-
TGTGCCTGGAGTAGGGTGGCTGAAGCTTTCTTT
CAWSRVAEAFF
>TRBV6-5|TRBJ2-5|12|-|-
TGTGCCAGCAAAATGGCGGGAGAGACCCAGTACTTC
CASKMAGETQYF
>TRBV6-5|TRBJ1-2|14|-|-
TGTGCCAGCAGTCGACAGGCCTCCCGAACGGGCTACACCTTC
CASSRQASRTGYTF
>TRBV18|TRBJ2-7|14|-|-
TGTGCCAGCTCCCCGCAGGCCTACTCCTACGAGCAGTACTTC
CASSPQAYSYEQYF
>TRBV4-1|TRBJ2-7|14|-|-
TGCGCCAGCAGCCAAGTAGGCAGCAACTACGAGCAGTACTTC
CASSQVGSNYEQYF
>TRBV5-1|TRBJ1-2|13|-|-
TGCGCCAGCAGCATGACACAGGGTAATGGCTACACCTTC
CASSMTQGNGYTF
>TRBV29-1|TRBJ2-1|12|-|-
TGCAGCGTTGCAAAGGAGGGCAGGGAGCAGTTCTTC
CSVAKEGREQFF
>TRBV2|TRBJ2-7|13|once|-
TGTGCCAGCAGAGGGGGGGGCTCCTACGAGCAGTACTTC
CASRGGGSYEQYF
>TRBV28|TRBJ1-5|15|-|-
TGTGCCAGCAGCCGTCGGGGAATGGGCAATCAGCCCCAGCATTTT
CASSRRGMGNQPQHF
>TRBV6-9|TRBJ1-5|17|-|TRBD1
TGTGCCAGAGTTATCCCAGGGGGCCGGGGAGGAAATCAGCCCCAGCATTTT
CARVIPGGRGGNQPQHF
>TRBV5-1|TRBJ2-2|15|-|-
TGCGCCAGCAGCTTCGTGGTCGCGAACACCGGGGAGCTGTTTTTT
CASSFVVANTGELFF
>TRBV21-1|TRBJ2-5|19|-|-
TGTGCCAGCCGCCGCCTCGGGACAGGGCATGGCGGAGTCACGGAGACCCAGTACTTC
CASRRLGTGHGGVTETQYF
>TRBV5-6|TRBJ2-3|16|-|TRBD1
TGTGCCAGCAGCATAAAGGGACAGGGGGCAACAGATACGCAGTATTTT
CASSIKGQGATDTQYF
>TRBV15|TRBJ2-7|14|-|TRBD2
TGTGCCACCAGCACGTTTGCAGCGGGAAACGAGCAGTACTTC
CATSTFAAGNEQYF
>TRBV2|TRBJ1-2|14|-|-
TGTGCCAGCAGTGAACATTCTGCCTCGGGGGGCTACACCTTC
CASSEHSASGGYTF
>TRBV28|TRBJ2-1|16|-|-
TGTGCCAGCAGTACTTTTATTTATAAAACCTACAATGAGCAGTTCTTC
CASSTFIYKTYNEQFF
>TRBV5-1|TRBJ2-3|12|-|TRBD2
TGCGCCAGCGAAGGCGGGAGCGATACGCAGTATTTT
CASEGGSDTQYF
>TRBV9|TRBJ2-1|16|once|TRBD1
TGTGCCAGCAGCTCCCGCCCGGGACAGGGGTACAATGAGCAGTTCTTC
CASSSRPGQGYNEQFF
>TRBV9|TRBJ1-2|16|-|TRBD1
TGTGCCAGCAGCGTAGAGGGACAGTCTTTAGAGTATGGCTACACCTTC
CASSVEGQSLEYGYTF
>TRBV5-1|TRBJ2-3|15|-|-
TGCGCCAGCGGACGGGACTCCCAAGGCACAGATACGCAGTATTTT
CASGRDSQGTDTQYF
>TRBV7-9|TRBJ2-1|14|-|-
TGTGCCAGCAGCTTCGGCGGTAGGGGGAATGAGCAGTTCTTC
CASSFGGRGNEQFF
>TRBV5-1|TRBJ1-4|15|once|TRBD1
TGCGCCAGCAGCACGGGGACAGTACAAAATGAAAAACTGTTTTTT
CASSTGTVQNEKLFF
>TRBV28|TRBJ2-1|15|-|-
TGTGCCAGCAGTCGGACTCGGTCGACGGGAAATGAGCAGTTCTTC
CASSRTRSTGNEQFF
>TRBV7-9|TRBJ1-2|14|-|-
TGTGCCAGCAGCTTAGGAGGCGCACGCTATGGCTACACCTTC
CASSLGGARYGYTF
>TRBV6-1|TRBJ2-3|17|-|TRBD2
TGTGCCAGCAGTGAACTAGCGGGAGGGGCGAAAACAGATACGCAGTATTTT
CASSELAGGAKTDTQYF
>TRBV6-6|TRBJ2-7|13|-|-
TGTGCCAGCAGCCGTACAGGGTCGGGGGAGCAGTACTTC
CASSRTGSGEQYF
>TRBV19|TRBJ1-5|15|-|-
TGTGCCAGTAATCCAGTCTATTATAGCAATCAGCCCCAGCATTTT
CASNPVYYSNQPQHF
>TRBV5-1|TRBJ1-2|15|few|TRBD1
TGCGCCAGCAGCTTGGATACAGGGGGCAGGTATGGCTACACCTTC
CASSLDTGGRYGYTF
>TRBV5-4|TRBJ2-3|15|-|-
TGTGCCAGCAGCTTGCGGGCGGGAAACACAGATACGCAGTATTTT
CASSLRAGNTDTQYF
>TRBV5-1|TRBJ2-5|16|once|TRBD2
TGCGCCAGCAGCTTGAATAGCGGGAGGGCCGCAGAGACCCAGTACTTC
CASSLNSGRAAETQYF
>TRBV5-1|TRBJ2-1|14|-|-
TGCGCCAGCAGCTTCGGGACCGTATGGAATGAGCAGTTCTTC
CASSFGTVWNEQFF